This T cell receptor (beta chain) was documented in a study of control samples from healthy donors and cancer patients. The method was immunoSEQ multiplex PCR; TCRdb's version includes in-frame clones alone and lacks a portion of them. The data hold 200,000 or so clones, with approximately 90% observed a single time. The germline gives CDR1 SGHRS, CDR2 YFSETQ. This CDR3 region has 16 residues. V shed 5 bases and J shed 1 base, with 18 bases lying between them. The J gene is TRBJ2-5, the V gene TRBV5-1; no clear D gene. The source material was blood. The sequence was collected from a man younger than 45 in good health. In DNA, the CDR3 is TGCGCCAGCAGGACCGAGCCACAGATTTCCCAAGAGACCCAGTACTTC. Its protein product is CASRTEPQISQETQYF.